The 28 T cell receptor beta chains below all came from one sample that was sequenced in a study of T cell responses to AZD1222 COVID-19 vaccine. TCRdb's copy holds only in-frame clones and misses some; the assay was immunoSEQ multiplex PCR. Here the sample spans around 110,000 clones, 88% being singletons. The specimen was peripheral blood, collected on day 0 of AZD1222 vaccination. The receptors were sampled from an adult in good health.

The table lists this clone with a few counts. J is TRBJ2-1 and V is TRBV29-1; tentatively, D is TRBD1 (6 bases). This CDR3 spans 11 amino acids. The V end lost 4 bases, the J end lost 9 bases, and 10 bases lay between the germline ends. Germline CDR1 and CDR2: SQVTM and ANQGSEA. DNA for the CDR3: TGCAGCGTTGGGGACACAGGTGAGCAGTTCTTC. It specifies CSVGDTGEQFF.

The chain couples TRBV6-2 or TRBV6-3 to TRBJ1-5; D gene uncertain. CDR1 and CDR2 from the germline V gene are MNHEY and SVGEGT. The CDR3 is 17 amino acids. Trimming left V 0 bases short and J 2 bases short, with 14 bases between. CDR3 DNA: TGTGCCAGCAGTTACTCGATTCCCCGCATAGGCAATCAGCCCCAGCATTTT. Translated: CASSYSIPRIGNQPQHF.

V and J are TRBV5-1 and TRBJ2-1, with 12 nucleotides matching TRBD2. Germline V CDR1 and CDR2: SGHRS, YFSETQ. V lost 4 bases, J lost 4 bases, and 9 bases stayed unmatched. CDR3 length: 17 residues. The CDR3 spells CASSRGGTSGPYNEQFF. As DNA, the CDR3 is TGCGCCAGCAGCCGGGGTGGGACTAGCGGGCCGTACAATGAGCAGTTCTTC.

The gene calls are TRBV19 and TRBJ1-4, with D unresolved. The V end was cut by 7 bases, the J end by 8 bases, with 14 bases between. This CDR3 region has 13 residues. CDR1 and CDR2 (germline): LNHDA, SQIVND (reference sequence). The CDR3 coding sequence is TGTGCCAGTACGAACCTCCGGCGGGAAAAACTGTTTTTT. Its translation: CASTNLRREKLFF.

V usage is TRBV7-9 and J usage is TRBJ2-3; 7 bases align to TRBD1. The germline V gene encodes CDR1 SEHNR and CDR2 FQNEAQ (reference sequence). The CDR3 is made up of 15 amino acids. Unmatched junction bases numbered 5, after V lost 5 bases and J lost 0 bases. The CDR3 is CASSPRQGSTDTQYF. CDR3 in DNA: TGTGCCAGCAGCCCTAGACAGGGAAGCACAGATACGCAGTATTTT.

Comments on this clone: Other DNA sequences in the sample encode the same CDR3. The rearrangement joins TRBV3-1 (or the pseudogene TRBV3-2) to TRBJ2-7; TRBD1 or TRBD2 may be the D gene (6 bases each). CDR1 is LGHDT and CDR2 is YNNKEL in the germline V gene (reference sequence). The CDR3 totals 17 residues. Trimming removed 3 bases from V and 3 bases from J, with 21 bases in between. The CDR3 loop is CASSQECGTPYYYEQYF. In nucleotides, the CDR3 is TGTGCCAGCAGCCAGGAGTGCGGGACACCGTATTACTACGAGCAGTACTTC.

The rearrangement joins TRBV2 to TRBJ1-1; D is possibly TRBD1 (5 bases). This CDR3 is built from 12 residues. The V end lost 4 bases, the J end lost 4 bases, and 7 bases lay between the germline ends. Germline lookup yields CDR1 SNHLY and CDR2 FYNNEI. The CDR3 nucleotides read TGTGCCAGCAGTGTTAGGGGCACTGAAGCTTTCTTT. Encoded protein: CASSVRGTEAFF.

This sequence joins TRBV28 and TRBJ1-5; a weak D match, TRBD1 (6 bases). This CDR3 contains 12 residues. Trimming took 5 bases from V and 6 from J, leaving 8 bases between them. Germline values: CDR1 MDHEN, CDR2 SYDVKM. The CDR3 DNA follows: TGTGCCAGCAGTCAGGGGTCTCAGCCCCAGCATTTT. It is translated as CASSQGSQPQHF.

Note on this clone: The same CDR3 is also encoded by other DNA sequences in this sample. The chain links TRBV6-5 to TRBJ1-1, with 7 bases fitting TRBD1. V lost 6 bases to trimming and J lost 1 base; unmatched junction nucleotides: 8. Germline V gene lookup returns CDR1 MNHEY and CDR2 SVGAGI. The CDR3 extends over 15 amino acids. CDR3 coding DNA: TGTGCCAGCAGCCCCGGGGGACAGAGGAACACTGAAGCTTTCTTT. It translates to CASSPGGQRNTEAFF.

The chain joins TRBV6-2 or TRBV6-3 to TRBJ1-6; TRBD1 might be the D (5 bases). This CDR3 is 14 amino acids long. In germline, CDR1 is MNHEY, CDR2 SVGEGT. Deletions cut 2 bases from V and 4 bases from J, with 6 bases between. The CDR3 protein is CASSYGGYNSPLHF. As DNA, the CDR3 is TGTGCCAGCAGTTACGGGGGTTATAATTCACCCCTCCACTTT.

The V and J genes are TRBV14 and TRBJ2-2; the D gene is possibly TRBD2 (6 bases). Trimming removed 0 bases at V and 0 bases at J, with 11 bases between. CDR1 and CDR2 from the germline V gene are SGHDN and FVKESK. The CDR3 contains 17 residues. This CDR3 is CASSQDRRVTNTGELFF. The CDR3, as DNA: TGTGCCAGCAGCCAAGATCGGAGGGTTACGAACACCGGGGAGCTGTTTTTT.

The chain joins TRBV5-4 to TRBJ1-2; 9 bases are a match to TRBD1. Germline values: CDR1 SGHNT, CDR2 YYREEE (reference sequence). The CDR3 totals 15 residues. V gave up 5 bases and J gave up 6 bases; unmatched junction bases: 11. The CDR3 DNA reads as TGTGCCAGCAGGTCGACTTCCGGGACAGGGAATGGCTACACCTTC. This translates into CASRSTSGTGNGYTF.

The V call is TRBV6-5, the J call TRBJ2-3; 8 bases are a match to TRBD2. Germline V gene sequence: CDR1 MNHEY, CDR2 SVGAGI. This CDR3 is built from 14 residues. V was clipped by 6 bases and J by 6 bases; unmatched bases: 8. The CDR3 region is CASSLSGSWDTQYF. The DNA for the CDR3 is TGTGCCAGCAGCTTAAGCGGGAGCTGGGATACGCAGTATTTT.

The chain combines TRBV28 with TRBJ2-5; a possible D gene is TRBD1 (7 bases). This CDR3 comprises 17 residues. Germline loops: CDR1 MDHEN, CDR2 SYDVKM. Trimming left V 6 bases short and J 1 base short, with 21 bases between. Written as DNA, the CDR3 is TGTGCCAGCAGGGAGGGAGACAGGGAATATAGCCAAGAGACCCAGTACTTC. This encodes CASREGDREYSQETQYF.

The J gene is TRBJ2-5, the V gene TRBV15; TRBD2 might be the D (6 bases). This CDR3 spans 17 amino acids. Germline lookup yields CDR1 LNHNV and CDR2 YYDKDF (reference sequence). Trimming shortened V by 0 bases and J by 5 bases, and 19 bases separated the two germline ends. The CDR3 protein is CATSRDRGTDGQETQYF. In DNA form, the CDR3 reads TGTGCCACCAGCAGAGATCGGGGGACCGACGGGCAGGAGACCCAGTACTTC.

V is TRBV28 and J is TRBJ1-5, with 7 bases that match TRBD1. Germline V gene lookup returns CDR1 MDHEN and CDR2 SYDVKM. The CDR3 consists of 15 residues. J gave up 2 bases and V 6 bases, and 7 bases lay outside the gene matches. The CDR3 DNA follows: TGTGCCAGCAGCCCCTCAGGGACAGGCAATCAGCCCCAGCATTTT. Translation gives CASSPSGTGNQPQHF.

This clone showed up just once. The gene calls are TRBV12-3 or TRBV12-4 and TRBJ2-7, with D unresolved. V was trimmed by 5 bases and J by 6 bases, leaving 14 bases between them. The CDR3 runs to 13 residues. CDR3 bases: TGTGCCAGCAGTAGCCGGGCCTCGTCCGAGCAGTACTTC. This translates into CASSSRASSEQYF.

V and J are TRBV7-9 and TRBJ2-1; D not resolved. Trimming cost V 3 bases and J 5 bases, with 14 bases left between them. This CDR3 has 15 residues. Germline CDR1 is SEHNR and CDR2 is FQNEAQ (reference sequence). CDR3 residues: CASSLGRRRDNEQFF. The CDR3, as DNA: TGTGCCAGCAGCTTGGGTCGTCGACGTGACAATGAGCAGTTCTTC. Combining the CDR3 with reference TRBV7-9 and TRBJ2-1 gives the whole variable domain DTGVSQNPRHKITKRGQNVTFRCDPISEHNRLYWYRQTLGQGPEFLTYFQNEAQLEKSRLLSDRFSAERPKGSFSTLEIQRTEQGDSAMYLCASSLGRRRDNEQFFGPGTRLTVL.

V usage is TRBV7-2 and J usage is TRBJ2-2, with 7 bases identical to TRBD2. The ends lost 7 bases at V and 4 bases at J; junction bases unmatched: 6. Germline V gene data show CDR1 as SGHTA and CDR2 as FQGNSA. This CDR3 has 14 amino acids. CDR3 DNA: TGTGCCAGCAACTCCGGGAGGTCCACCGGGGAGCTGTTTTTT. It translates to CASNSGRSTGELFF.

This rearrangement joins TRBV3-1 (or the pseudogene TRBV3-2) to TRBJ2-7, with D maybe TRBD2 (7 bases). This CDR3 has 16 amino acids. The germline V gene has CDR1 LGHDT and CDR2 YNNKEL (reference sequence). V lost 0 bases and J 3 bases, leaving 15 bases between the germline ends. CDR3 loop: CASSQDGAGASYEQYF. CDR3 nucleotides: TGTGCCAGCAGCCAAGATGGGGCGGGGGCCAGCTACGAGCAGTACTTC.

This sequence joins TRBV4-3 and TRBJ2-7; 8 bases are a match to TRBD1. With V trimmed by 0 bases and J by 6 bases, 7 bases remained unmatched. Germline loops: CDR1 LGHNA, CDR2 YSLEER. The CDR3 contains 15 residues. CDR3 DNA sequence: TGCGCCAGCAGCCAAGATTGGACAGGGCGGCCCGAGCAGTACTTC. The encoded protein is CASSQDWTGRPEQYF.

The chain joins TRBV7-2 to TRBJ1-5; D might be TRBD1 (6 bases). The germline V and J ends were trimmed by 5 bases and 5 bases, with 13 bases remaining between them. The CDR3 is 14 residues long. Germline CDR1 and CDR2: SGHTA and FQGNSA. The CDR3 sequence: CASSKGGGDQPQHF. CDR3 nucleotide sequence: TGTGCCAGCAGCAAGGGGGGGGGAGATCAGCCCCAGCATTTT.

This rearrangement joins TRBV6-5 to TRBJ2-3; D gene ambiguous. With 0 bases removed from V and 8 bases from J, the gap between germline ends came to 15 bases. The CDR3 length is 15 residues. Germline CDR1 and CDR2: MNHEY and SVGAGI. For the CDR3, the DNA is TGTGCCAGCAGTTACTCGCCGTCCGCCGCCACTACGCAGTATTTT. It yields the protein CASSYSPSAATTQYF.

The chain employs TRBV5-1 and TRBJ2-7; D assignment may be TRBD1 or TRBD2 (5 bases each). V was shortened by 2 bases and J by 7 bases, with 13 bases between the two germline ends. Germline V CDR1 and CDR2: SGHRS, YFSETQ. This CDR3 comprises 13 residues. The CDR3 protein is CASSLGTPVEQYF. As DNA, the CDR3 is TGCGCCAGCAGCTTAGGGACCCCTGTGGAGCAGTACTTC.

The CDR3 is CASRPEQGNNSPLHF. CDR3 sequence (DNA): TGCGCCAGCAGGCCGGAGCAGGGTAATAATTCACCCCTCCACTTT. This rearrangement joins TRBV5-1 to TRBJ1-6; D may be TRBD1 (5 bases). V gave up 5 bases and J gave up 5 bases, with 14 bases separating them. This CDR3 contains 15 residues. The V gene's germline CDR1 is SGHRS and CDR2 YFSETQ.

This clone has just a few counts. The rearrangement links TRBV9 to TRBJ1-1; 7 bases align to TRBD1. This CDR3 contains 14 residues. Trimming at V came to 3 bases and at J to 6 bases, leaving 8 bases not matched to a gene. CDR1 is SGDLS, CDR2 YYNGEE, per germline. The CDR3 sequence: CASSGQGRGAEAFF. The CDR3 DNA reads TGTGCCAGCAGCGGACAGGGTAGAGGGGCTGAAGCTTTCTTT.

CDR3 region: CASSFTSGQETQYF. The CDR3 DNA follows: TGTGCCAGCAGTTTTACTAGCGGCCAAGAGACCCAGTACTTC. V and J are TRBV13 and TRBJ2-5; 8 nucleotides line up with TRBD2. CDR1 PRHDT and CDR2 FYEKMQ come from the germline V gene (reference sequence). V shed 6 bases, J shed 1 base, and the junction held 4 bases outside the gene matches. CDR3 size: 14 residues. Supplemented by reference TRBV13 and TRBJ2-5, the full variable domain reads AAGVIQSPRHLIKEKRETATLKCYPIPRHDTVYWYQQGPGQDPQFLISFYEKMQSDKGSIPDRFSAQQFSDYHSELNMSSLELGDSALYFCASSFTSGQETQYFGPGTRLLVL.

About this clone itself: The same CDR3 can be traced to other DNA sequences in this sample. This CDR3 reads CASSVVGTGDSPLHF. The CDR3 nucleotides read TGTGCCAGCAGCGTAGTGGGGACAGGGGATTCACCCCTCCACTTT. The rearrangement joins TRBV9 to TRBJ1-6, with 10 positions matching TRBD1. V was pared by 0 bases and J by 8 bases, with 2 bases of the junction left unmatched. Looked up from germline, CDR1 is SGDLS and CDR2 is YYNGEE. The CDR3 extends over 15 amino acids.